One T cell receptor (beta chain) is described in this entry. In this sample, this clone turned up a few times. The specificity of this receptor is unknown. The record has no base qualities; no much larger clone is one base away. This sample is drawn from a study of blood T cell repertoires in COVID-19 (TCRdb year 2020). Regarding the study in general: The collaborator samples originated in the United States, Italy and Spain and spanned the acute and convalescent phases of COVID-19. The material from the prospective study consisted of cDNA or gDNA derived from T cells, B-cell-depleted T cells, or PBMCs. Deeply sampled blood TCRbeta repertoires from subjects exposed to, actively infected with, or recovered from COVID-19 were included in the dataset. The repertoires were released in a freely available public database meant as a resource for research on the immune response to SARS-CoV-2. The samples were drawn from two sources: the first 160 participants of the ongoing ImmuneRACE study, and 950 to 1,500 subjects contributed by 6 global collaborators. A de-identified subject ID, COVID-19 status, age in years and sex were almost always included in the sample metadata. Where available, HLA class I and class II types were taken from metadata supplied by the sample provider and were not determined by assay-based typing.

CDR1 and CDR2, looked up from the germline V gene (reference sequence), are LNHDA and SQIVND. The CDR3 numbers 15 residues from cysteine through phenylalanine. Here the CDR3 DNA is all that survives: 45 bases in frame from base 1. At the junction V is shortened by 4 bases and J by 2 bases, with 15 bases in between. The immunoSEQ Assay, a bias-controlled multiplex PCR, was used to amplify TCRbeta CDR3 regions from genomic DNA. Concerning the study's data processing: Within the assay, amplification of reference gene primers was used to estimate how many nucleated cells each sample contained. Sequence reads were collapsed and filtered to measure the absolute abundance of every unique TCRbeta CDR3 rearrangement. For each sample, productive Simpson clonality was calculated as the square root of Simpson's diversity index across productive rearrangements. In TCRdb, the immuneACCESS table is reduced to in-frame sequences with V and J assigned. These tables do not hold every clone; where another copy was compared, an unresolved V gene accounts for under half, and the others remain unexplained. The V and J calls and the clone size are those of that table, but D and trimming were determined from the DNA. The sample records 200,000 to 250,000 clones, around nine tenths of which are singletons. The top ten constitute approximately 2.9% of the sample.

Collaborating institutions collected whole blood in K2EDTA tubes following their own protocols. For TCRbeta analysis, collaborator samples were shipped as frozen whole blood, as isolated PBMCs, or as DNA extracted from either sample type. Overall results and qualifications from the work: The amount of clinical and demographic metadata varied by source and participant and was provided uncurated.

The rearrangement joined TRBV19 to TRBJ2-7; no D gene can be assigned with confidence. The sequenced sample was peripheral blood. The TCR originated in a man aged 60 to 69 with acute or convalescent COVID-19. At the DNA level, the sequence is TGTGCCAGTAGTACTTCTGGCGGTCCCACCTACGAGCAGTACTTC. It encodes CASSTSGGPTYEQYF.